This TCR beta chain was captured by sequencing in a study of cytomegalovirus exposure and HLA in healthy donors. With 60 Vbeta and 13 Jbeta primers, the PCR was carried out. Profiled with immunoSEQ multiplex PCR; TCRdb holds only in-frame clones, not every one. The table lists about 110,000 clones, about 86% of them singletons. This clone was detected only a few times. As yet, its antigen is unknown. Overall study results and limits: Analyses of presence and absence presupposed an approximately uniform sequencing depth across donors. 87-base-pair reads could not separate some V segments, including TRBV6-2 and TRBV6-3. An analysis was carried out later, and it reportedly showed fewer N-insertions in an Asian-associated ancestry cluster than the roughly 700-donor mean.

Germline CDR1 KGHSH, CDR2 LQKENI. Trimming removed 2 bases from V and 5 bases from J, with 15 bases in between. The CDR3 runs to 15 residues. The chain recombines TRBV18 with TRBJ1-1; D unclear. Input material: PBMCs. This clonotype was sampled from a woman in her thirties in good health and CMV-seronegative. CDR3 DNA: TGTGCCAGCTCACCAGTTCGGGAATCGCGAACTGAAGCTTTCTTT. Its protein is CASSPVRESRTEAFF.